The clone carrying this T cell receptor (beta chain) was detected a few times. The sample belongs to a study of cytomegalovirus exposure and HLA in healthy donors. On the study more broadly: As released early, the data held some 85 million unique TCRs from HLA-typed donors.

This CDR3 has 14 residues. CDR1 is SGHRS and CDR2 is YFSETQ in the germline V gene. J gave up 7 bases and V 5 bases, and 10 bases lay outside the gene matches. The PCR employed 60 Vbeta primers together with 13 Jbeta primers. Using immunoSEQ multiplex PCR, the repertoire was profiled, and TCRdb retains in-frame clones only, with some absent. The data show some 120,000 clones, with about 79% seen just once and about 2% held by the top ten. What was sequenced was PBMCs. V usage is TRBV5-1 and J usage is TRBJ1-1; 8 nucleotides align to TRBD1. This TCR derives from a man aged 18 to 30 in good health and CMV-seronegative. The CDR3 region is CASSSEVDRGEAFF. In DNA form, the CDR3 reads TGCGCCAGCAGTTCGGAGGTCGACAGGGGTGAAGCTTTCTTT.